This is a list of T cell receptor beta chains from one sample in a study of CD8+ T cells in alopecia areata. TCRdb keeps only in-frame clones here, not all; method: immunoSEQ multiplex PCR. Of around 160,000 clones listed, 85% to 90% were seen once; the top ten hold about 16%. This sample comprised CD8+ T cells sorted from blood, obtained at week 0. These receptors all come from a human donor with alopecia areata. Each CDR3 is given with its conserved first and last residue. D genes are given only for firm matches.

12 | - | TRBV29-1 | CSVEDQGYEQYF
13 | TRBD1 | TRBV6-5 | CASSPGTGVEQYF
13 | - | TRBV7-6 | CASSLGESYGYTF
15 | TRBD2 | TRBV7-7 | CASRHSSGFRYEQYF
13 | - | TRBV5-1 | CASSLASGYEQYF
15 | TRBD2 | TRBV7-6 | CASSLSGGNTGELFF
15 | TRBD2 | TRBV4-1 | CASSQTSGISYEQYF
13 | TRBD1 | TRBV9 | CASSLRDRAGYTF
16 | - | TRBV11-2 | CASSLDALRDMAEAFF
14 | - | TRBV6-4 | CASSDPGAADTQYF
15 | TRBD1 | TRBV13 | CASSYPRTGSETQYF